The sequence of this TCR beta chain was determined in a study of T cells after yellow fever vaccination. This clonotype was counted at least ten times. This CDR3 region has 12 residues. The V end lost 2 bases, the J end lost 11 bases, and 12 bases lay between the germline ends. Germline-derived CDR1 and CDR2 are SGHTA and FQGNSA. Each CDR3 protein gets one entry after TCRdb re-called the 5' RACE reads with MiXCR. The sample includes fewer than 650,000 distinct CDR3 sequences, 20% to 25% of them seen just once. The sequencing here drew on PBMCs, taken about 21 days after the first yellow fever vaccination. The rearrangement links TRBV7-2 to TRBJ2-5; D is uncertain. The sequence was obtained from a man between 18 and 35 years old who received the YFV17D yellow fever vaccine. CDR3 amino acids: CASSLSSRAQYF. The CDR3, as DNA: TGTGCCAGCAGCTTAAGCTCTCGGGCGCAGTACTTC.